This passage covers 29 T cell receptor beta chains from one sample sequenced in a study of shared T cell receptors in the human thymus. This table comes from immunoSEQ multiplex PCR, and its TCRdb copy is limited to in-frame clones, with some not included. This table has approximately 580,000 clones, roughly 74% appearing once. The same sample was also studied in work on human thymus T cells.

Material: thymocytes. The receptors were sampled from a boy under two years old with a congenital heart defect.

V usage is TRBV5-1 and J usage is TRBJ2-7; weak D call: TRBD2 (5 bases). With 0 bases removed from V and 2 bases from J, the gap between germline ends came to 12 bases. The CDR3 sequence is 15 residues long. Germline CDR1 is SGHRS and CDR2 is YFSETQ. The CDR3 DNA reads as TGCGCCAGCAGCTTGGATCTTCAGCGGACCTACGAGCAGTACTTC. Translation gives CASSLDLQRTYEQYF.

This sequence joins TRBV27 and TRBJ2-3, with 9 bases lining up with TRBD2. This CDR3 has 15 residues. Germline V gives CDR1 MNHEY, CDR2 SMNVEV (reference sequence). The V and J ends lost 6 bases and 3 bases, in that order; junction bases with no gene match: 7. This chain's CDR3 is CASRYSGRRTDTQYF. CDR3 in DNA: TGTGCCAGCAGGTATAGCGGGAGAAGGACAGATACGCAGTATTTT.

The CDR3 reads CASSGDTYYEQYF. CDR3 nucleotide sequence: TGTGCCAGCAGTGGGGACACGTACTACGAGCAGTACTTC. The chain is built from TRBV28 and TRBJ2-7, with D possibly TRBD1 on 6 matching bases. Trimming left V 5 bases short and J 3 bases short, with 11 bases between. CDR1 and CDR2 from the germline V gene are MDHEN and SYDVKM. This CDR3 contains 13 residues. The full variable domain, rest sourced from reference TRBV28 and TRBJ2-7, is DVKVTQSSRYLVKRTGEKVFLECVQDMDHENMFWYRQDPGLGLRLIYFSYDVKMKEKGDIPEGYSVSREKKERFSLILESASTNQTSMYLCASSGDTYYEQYFGPGTRLTVT.

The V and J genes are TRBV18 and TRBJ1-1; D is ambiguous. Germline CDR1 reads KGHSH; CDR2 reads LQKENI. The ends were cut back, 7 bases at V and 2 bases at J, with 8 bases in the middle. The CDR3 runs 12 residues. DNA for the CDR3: TGTGCCAGCTTAGAACCAAACACTGAAGCTTTCTTT. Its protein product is CASLEPNTEAFF.

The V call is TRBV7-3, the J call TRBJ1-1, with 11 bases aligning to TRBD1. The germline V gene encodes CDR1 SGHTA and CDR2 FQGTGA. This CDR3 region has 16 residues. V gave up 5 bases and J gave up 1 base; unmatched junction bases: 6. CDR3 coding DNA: TGTGCCAGCAGCCAGGACAGGGGGCTTCGGAACACTGAAGCTTTCTTT. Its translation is CASSQDRGLRNTEAFF.

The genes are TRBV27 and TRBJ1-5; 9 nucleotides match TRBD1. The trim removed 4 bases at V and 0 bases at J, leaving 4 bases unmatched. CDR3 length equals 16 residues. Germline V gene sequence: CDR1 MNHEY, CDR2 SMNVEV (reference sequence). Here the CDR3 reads CASSSKDRGSNQPQHF. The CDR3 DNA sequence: TGTGCCAGCAGTTCAAAGGACAGGGGTAGCAATCAGCCCCAGCATTTT.

The DNA for the CDR3 is TGCGCCAGCAGCCTGGCTAGCGGGAGGGCCCTCGTGAATGAGCAGTTCTTC. Protein: CASSLASGRALVNEQFF. The gene calls are TRBV4-1 and TRBJ2-1, with 12 positions matching TRBD2. Germline trimming cut 4 bases from V and 7 bases from J; bases unmatched to any gene: 11. Germline values: CDR1 MGHRA, CDR2 YSYEKL. The CDR3 loop spans 17 amino acids.

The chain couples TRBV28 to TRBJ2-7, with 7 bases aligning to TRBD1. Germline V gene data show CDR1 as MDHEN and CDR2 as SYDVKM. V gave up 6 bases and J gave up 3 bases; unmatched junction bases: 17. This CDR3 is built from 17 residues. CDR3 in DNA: TGTGCCAGCAGAACGATTATAGAGACAGGGTGGGACTACGAGCAGTACTTC. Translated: CASRTIIETGWDYEQYF.

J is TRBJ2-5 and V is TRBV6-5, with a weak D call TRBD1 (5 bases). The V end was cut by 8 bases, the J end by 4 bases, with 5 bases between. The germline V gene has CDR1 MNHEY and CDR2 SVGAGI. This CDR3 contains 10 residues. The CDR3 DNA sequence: TGTGCCAGCCAGGGAGAGACCCAGTACTTC. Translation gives CASQGETQYF.

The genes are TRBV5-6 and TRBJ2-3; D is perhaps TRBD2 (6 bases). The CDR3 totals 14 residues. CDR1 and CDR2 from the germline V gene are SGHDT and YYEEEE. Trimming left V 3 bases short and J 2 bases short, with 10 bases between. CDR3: CASSWGTSTDTQYF. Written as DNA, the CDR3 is TGTGCCAGCAGCTGGGGGACTTCCACAGATACGCAGTATTTT.

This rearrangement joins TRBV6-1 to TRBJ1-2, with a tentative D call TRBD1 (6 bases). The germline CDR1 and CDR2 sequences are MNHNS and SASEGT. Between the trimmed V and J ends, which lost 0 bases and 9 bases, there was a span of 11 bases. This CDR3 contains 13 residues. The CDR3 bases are TGTGCCAGCAGTGAAGCGGGAGGGGGTAGCTACACCTTC. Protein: CASSEAGGGSYTF.

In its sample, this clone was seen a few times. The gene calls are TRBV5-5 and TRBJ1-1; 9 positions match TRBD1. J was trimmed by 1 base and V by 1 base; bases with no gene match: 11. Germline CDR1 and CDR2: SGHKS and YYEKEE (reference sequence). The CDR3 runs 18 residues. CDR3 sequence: CASSLSAEQGAPNTEAFF. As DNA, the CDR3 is TGTGCCAGCAGCTTGAGCGCAGAACAGGGGGCCCCGAACACTGAAGCTTTCTTT.

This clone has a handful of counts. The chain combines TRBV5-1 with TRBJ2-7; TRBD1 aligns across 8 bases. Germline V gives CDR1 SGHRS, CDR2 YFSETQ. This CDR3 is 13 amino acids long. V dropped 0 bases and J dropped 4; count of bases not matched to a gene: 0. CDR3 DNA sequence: TGCGCCAGCAGCTTGGGGACAGGGTACGAGCAGTACTTC. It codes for CASSLGTGYEQYF.

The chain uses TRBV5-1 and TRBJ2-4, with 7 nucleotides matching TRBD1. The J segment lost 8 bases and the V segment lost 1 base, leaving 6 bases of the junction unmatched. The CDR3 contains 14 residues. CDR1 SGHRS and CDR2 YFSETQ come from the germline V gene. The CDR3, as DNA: TGCGCCAGCAGCTTGCGACAGGGATTAGACATTCAGTACTTC. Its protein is CASSLRQGLDIQYF.

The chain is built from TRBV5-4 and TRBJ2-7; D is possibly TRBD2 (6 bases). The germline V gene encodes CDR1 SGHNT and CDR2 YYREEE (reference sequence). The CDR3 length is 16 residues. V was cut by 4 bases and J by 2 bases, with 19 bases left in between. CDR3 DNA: TGTGCCAGCAGCGCAGAAAGTAGCGGAAGAGCCTACGAGCAGTACTTC. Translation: CASSAESSGRAYEQYF.

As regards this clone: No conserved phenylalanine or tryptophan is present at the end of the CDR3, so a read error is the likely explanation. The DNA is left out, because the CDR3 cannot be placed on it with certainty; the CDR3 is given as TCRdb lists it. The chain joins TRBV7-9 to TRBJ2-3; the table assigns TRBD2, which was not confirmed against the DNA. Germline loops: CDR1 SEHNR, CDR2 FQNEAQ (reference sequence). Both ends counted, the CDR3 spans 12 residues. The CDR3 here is CASSPRGLAGPR.

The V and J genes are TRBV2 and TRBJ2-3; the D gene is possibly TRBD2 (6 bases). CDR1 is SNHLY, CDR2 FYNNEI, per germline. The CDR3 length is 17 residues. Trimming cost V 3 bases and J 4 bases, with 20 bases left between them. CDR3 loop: CASSDVGLAFRADTQYF. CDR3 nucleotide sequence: TGTGCCAGCAGTGATGTAGGGCTAGCGTTTCGGGCAGATACGCAGTATTTT.

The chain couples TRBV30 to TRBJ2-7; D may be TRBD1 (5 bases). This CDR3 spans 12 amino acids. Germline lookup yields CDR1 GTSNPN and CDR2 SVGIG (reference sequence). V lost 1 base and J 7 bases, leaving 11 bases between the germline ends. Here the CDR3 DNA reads TGTGCCTGGAGTGCCCCCAGGGATGAGCAGTACTTC. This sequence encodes CAWSAPRDEQYF.

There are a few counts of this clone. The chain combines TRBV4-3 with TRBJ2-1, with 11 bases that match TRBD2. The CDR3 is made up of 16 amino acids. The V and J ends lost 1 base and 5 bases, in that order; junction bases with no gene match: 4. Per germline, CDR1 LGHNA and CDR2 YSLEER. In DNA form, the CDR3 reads TGCGCCAGCAGCCAAGGAGGTAGCGGGGGGGACAATGAGCAGTTCTTC. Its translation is CASSQGGSGGDNEQFF.

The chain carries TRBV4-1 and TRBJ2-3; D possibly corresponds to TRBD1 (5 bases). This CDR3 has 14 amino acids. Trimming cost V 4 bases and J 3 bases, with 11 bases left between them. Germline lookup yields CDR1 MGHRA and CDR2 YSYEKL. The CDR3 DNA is TGCGCCAGCAGCCGCTTCCAGGGAACAGATACGCAGTATTTT. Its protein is CASSRFQGTDTQYF.

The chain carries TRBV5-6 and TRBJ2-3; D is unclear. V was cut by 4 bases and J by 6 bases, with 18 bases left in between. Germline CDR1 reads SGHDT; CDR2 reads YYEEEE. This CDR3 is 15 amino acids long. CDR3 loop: CASSPKRHPRDTQYF. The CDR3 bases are TGTGCCAGCAGCCCAAAGCGCCATCCTCGGGATACGCAGTATTTT. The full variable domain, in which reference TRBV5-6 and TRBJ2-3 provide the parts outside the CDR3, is DAGVTQSPTHLIKTRGQQVTLRCSPKSGHDTVSWYQQALGQGPQFIFQYYEEEERQRGNFPDRFSGHQFPNYSSELNVNALLLGDSALYLCASSPKRHPRDTQYFGPGTRLTVL.

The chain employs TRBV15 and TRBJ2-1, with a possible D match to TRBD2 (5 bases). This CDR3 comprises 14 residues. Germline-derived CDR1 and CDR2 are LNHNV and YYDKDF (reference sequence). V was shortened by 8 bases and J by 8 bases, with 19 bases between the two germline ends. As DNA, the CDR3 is TGTGCCACCCAGCTAGAGGGAGAGGTCCATGAGCAGTTCTTC. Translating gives CATQLEGEVHEQFF.

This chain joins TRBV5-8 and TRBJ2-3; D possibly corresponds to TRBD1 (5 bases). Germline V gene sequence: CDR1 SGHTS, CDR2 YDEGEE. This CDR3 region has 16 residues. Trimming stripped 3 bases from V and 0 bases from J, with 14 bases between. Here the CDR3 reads CASSSYRTTSTDTQYF. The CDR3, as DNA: TGTGCCAGCAGCTCCTACAGGACCACTAGCACAGATACGCAGTATTTT.

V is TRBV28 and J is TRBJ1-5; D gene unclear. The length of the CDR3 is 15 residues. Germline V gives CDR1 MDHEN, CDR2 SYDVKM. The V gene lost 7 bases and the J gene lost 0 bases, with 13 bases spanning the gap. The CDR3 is CASTSFDTSNQPQHF. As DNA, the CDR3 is TGTGCCAGCACCTCCTTTGACACTAGCAATCAGCCCCAGCATTTT.

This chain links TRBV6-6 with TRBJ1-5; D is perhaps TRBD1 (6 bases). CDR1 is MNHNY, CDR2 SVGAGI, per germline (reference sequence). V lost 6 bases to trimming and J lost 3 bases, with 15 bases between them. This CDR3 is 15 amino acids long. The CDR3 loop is CASSGGGRNNQPQHF. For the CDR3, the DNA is TGTGCCAGCAGCGGGGGGGGGCGTAACAATCAGCCCCAGCATTTT.

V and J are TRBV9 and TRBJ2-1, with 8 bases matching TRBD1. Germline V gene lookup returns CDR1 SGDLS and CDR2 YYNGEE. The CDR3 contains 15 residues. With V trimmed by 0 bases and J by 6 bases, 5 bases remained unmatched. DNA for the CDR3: TGTGCCAGCAGCGTAGCAGGGGGCACAATCAATGAGCAGTTCTTC. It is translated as CASSVAGGTINEQFF.

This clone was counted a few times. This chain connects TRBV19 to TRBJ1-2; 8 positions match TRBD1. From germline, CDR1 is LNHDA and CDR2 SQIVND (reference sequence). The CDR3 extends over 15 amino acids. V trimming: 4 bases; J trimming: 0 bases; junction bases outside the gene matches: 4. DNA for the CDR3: TGTGCCAGTAGTAGGACAGGGAAGACTAACTATGGCTACACCTTC. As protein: CASSRTGKTNYGYTF. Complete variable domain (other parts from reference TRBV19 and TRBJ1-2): DGGITQSPKYLFRKEGQNVTLSCEQNLNHDAMYWYRQDPGQGLRLIYYSQIVNDFQKGDIAEGYSVSREKKESFPLTVTSAQKNPTAFYLCASSRTGKTNYGYTFGSGTRLTVV.

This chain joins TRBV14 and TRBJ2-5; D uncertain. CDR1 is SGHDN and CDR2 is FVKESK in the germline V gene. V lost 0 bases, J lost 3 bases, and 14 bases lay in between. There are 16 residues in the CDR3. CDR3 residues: CASSQDFAPSEETQYF. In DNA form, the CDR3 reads TGTGCCAGCAGCCAAGATTTTGCGCCCTCGGAAGAGACCCAGTACTTC.

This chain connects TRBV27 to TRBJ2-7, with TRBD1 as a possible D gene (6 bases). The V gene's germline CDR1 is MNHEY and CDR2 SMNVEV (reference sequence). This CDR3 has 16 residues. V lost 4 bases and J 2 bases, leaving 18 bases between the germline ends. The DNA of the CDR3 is TGTGCCAGCAGTTGCGTCAAACAGGGCTCTCCCTACGAGCAGTACTTC. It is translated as CASSCVKQGSPYEQYF.